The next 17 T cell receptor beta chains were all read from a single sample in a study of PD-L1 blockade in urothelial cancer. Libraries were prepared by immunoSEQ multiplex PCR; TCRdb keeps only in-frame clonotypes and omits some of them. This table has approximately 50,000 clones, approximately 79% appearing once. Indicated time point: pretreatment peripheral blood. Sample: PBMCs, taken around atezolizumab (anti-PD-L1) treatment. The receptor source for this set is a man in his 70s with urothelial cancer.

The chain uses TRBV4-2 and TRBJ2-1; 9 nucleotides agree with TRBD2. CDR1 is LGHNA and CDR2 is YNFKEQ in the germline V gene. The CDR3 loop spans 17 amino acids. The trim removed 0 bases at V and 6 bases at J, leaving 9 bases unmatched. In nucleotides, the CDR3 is TGTGCCAGCAGCCAAGATAGCCTAGCGGGATGGGTCAATGAGCAGTTCTTC. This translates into CASSQDSLAGWVNEQFF.

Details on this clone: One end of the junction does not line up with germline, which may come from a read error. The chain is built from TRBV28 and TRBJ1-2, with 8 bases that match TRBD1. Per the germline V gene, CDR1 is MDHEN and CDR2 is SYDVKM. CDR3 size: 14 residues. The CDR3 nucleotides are TGTGCCAGCACTTTAGAGGGACAGGCCTATGGCTACACCTTC. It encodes CASTLEGQAYGYTF.

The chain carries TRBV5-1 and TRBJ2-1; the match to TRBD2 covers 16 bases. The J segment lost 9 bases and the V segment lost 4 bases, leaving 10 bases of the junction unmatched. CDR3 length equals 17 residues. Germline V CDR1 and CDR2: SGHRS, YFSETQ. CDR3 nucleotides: TGCGCCAGCAGCCTCGGGACTAGCGGGAGGGCCGGAAGTGAGCAGTTCTTC. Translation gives CASSLGTSGRAGSEQFF. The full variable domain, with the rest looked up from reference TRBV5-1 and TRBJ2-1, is KAGVTQTPRYLIKTRGQQVTLSCSPISGHRSVSWYQQTPGQGLQFLFEYFSETQRNKGNFPGRFSGRQFSNSRSEMNVSTLELGDSALYLCASSLGTSGRAGSEQFFGPGTRLTVL.

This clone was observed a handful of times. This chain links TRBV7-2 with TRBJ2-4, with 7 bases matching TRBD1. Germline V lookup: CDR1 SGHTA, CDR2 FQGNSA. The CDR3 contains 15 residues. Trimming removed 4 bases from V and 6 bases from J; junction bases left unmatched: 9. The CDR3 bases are TGTGCCAGCAGCTGGAATCCAGGGGGATCAAACATTCAGTACTTC. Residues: CASSWNPGGSNIQYF.

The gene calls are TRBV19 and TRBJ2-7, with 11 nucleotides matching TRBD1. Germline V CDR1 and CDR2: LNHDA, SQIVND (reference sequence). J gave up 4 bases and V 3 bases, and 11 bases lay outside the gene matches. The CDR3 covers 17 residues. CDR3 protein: CASSMISPGTGGYEQYF. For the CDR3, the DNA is TGTGCCAGTAGTATGATCTCCCCCGGGACAGGGGGGTACGAGCAGTACTTC.

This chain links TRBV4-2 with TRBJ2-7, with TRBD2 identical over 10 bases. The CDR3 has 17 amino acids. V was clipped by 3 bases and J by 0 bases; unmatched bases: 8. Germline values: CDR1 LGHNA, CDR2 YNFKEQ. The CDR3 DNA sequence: TGTGCCAGCAGCCAGGTTCAGCGGGAGGGTGGCTCCTACGAGCAGTACTTC. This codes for CASSQVQREGGSYEQYF.

The CDR3 loop reads CASSLGGGAYNEQFF. For the CDR3, the DNA is TGCGCCAGCAGCTTGGGGGGAGGGGCGTACAATGAGCAGTTCTTC. The rearrangement uses TRBV5-1 and TRBJ2-1; 7 positions agree with TRBD2. Trimming at V came to 0 bases and at J to 4 bases, leaving 4 bases not matched to a gene. Germline V gene data show CDR1 as SGHRS and CDR2 as YFSETQ. This CDR3 is 15 amino acids long.

DNA for the CDR3: TGTGCCTGGAGTCAACAGGGGACGAGGAATTCACCCCTCCACTTT. Encoded protein: CAWSQQGTRNSPLHF. This sequence joins TRBV30 and TRBJ1-6; 7 bases are shared with TRBD1. The germline CDR1 and CDR2 sequences are GTSNPN and SVGIG (reference sequence). The junction had 8 bases not matched to a gene; V was cut back by 2 bases and J by 7 bases. This CDR3 is 15 amino acids long.

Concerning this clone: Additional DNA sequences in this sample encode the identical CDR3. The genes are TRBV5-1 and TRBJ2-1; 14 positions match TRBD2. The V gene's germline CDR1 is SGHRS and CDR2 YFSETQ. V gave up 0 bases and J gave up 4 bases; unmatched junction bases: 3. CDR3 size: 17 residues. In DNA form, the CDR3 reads TGCGCCAGCAGCTTGGCCAGACTAGCGGGAGGGTACAATGAGCAGTTCTTC. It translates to CASSLARLAGGYNEQFF.

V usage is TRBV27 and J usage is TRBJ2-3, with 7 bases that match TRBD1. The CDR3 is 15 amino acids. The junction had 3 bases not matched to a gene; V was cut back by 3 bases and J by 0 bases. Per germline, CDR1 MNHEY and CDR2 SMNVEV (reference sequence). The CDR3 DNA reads TGTGCCAGCAGTTTGGGACAGCCGAGCACAGATACGCAGTATTTT. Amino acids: CASSLGQPSTDTQYF.

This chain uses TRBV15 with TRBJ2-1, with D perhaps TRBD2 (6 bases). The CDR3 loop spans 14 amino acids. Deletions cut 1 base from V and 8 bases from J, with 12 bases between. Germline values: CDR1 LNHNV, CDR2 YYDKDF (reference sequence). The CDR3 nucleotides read TGTGCCACCAGCAGAGGACTAGGATTCGATGAGCAGTTCTTC. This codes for CATSRGLGFDEQFF. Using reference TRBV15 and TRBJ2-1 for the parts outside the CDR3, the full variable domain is DAMVIQNPRYQVTQFGKPVTLSCSQTLNHNVMYWYQQKSSQAPKLLFHYYDKDFNNEADTPDNFQSRRPNTSFCFLDIRSPGLGDTAMYLCATSRGLGFDEQFFGPGTRLTVL.

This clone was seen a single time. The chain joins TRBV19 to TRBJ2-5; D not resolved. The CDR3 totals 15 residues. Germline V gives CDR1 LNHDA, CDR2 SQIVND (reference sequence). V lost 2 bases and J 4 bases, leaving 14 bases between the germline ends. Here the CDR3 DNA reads TGTGCCAGTAGTATATCCGCTCCTCAGATAGAGACCCAGTACTTC. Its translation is CASSISAPQIETQYF. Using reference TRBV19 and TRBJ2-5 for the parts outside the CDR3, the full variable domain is DGGITQSPKYLFRKEGQNVTLSCEQNLNHDAMYWYRQDPGQGLRLIYYSQIVNDFQKGDIAEGYSVSREKKESFPLTVTSAQKNPTAFYLCASSISAPQIETQYFGPGTRLLVL.

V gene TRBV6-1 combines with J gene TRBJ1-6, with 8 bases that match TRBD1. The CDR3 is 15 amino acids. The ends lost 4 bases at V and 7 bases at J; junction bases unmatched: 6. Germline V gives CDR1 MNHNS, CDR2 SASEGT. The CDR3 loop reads CASSAQGAQNSPLHF. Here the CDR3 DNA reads TGTGCCAGCAGTGCCCAGGGGGCGCAAAATTCACCCCTCCACTTT.

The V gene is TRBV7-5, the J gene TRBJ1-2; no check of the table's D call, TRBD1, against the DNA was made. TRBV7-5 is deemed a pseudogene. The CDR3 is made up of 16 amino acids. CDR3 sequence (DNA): TGTGTCAGAAGCTTAAACCTCGGCAGGGCTAACTATGGCTACACCTTC. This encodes CVRSLNLGRANYGYTF.

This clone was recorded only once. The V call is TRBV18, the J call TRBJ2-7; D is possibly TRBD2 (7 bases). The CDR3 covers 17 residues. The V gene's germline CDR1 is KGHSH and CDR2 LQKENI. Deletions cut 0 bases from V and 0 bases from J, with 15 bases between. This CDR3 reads CASSPPSGGLFSYEQYF. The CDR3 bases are TGTGCCAGCTCACCACCATCGGGGGGCCTCTTCTCCTACGAGCAGTACTTC.

The CDR3 nucleotides are TGTGCCAGCAGTTACTCGCAGTCCGGGAATGGCTACACCTTC. Amino acid sequence: CASSYSQSGNGYTF. The V call is TRBV6-6, the J call TRBJ1-2; D is ambiguous. The CDR3 totals 14 residues. Germline CDR1 is MNHNY and CDR2 is SVGAGI (reference sequence). Trimming stripped 0 bases from V and 6 bases from J, with 11 bases between.

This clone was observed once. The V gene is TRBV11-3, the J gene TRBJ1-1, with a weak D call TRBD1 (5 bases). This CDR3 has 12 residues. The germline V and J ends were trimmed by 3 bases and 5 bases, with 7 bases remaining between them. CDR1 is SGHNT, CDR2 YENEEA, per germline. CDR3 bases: TGTGCCAGCAGCTTTAAGGGGACTGAAGCTTTCTTT. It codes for CASSFKGTEAFF.